This T cell receptor (beta chain) was found in a study of siplizumab effects on memory and regulatory T cells. Germline-derived CDR1 and CDR2 are MNHNY and SVGAGI (reference sequence). This CDR3 contains 15 residues. Trimming left V 5 bases short and J 4 bases short, with 15 bases between. Each sample had roughly 10^5 TCR templates assayed. Sequenced by immunoSEQ multiplex PCR; TCRdb stores in-frame clones only, minus some. The sample shows some 87,000 clones, around 90% of them seen only once. V is TRBV6-6 and J is TRBJ1-5; the D gene is possibly TRBD1 (6 bases). The sample comprised CD4+ T cells sorted from blood. The origin of this receptor is a human donor in good health. The CDR3, as DNA: TGTGCCAGCAGTACCCCTGGACAGTTAAATCAGCCCCAGCATTTT. Encoded protein: CASSTPGQLNQPQHF.